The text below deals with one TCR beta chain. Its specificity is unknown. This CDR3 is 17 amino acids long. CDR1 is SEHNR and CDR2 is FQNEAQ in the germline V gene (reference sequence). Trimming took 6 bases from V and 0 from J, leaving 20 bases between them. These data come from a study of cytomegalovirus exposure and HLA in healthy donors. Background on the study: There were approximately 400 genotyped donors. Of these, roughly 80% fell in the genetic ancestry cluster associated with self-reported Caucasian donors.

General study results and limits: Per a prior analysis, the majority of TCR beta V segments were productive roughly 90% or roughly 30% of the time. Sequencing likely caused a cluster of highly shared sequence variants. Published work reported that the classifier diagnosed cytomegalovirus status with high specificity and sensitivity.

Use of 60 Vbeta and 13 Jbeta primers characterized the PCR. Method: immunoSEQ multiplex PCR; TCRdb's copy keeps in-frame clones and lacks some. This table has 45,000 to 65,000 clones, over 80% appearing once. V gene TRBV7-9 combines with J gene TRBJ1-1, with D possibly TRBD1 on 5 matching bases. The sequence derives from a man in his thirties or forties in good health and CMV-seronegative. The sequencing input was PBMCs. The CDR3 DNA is TGTGCCAGCAGACCCTCCCCCAGGGCGCCTTTGAACACTGAAGCTTTCTTT. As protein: CASRPSPRAPLNTEAFF.